These 28 T cell receptor beta chains share one sample of origin, sequenced in a study of beta chain features in type 1 diabetes. Reverse transcribing all isolated RNA meant expressed TCRB transcripts were sequenced. The repertoire was sequenced with immunoSEQ multiplex PCR; TCRdb's copy has only in-frame clones and lacks some. The sample records under 350,000 clones, about 7.8% being singletons. Sequences were obtained from central memory CD4+ T cells from blood. The receptors were sampled from a woman younger than 35 in good health.

This clone was counted ten times or more. This chain links TRBV28 with TRBJ2-7; the D gene could be TRBD1 or TRBD2 (5 bases each). The CDR3 extends over 15 amino acids. V was pared by 7 bases and J by 1 base, with 17 bases between. The germline gives CDR1 MDHEN, CDR2 SYDVKM. The CDR3 sequence is CASKPVRGESYEQYV. In DNA form, the CDR3 reads TGTGCCAGCAAACCAGTGAGAGGGGAGTCCTACGAGCAGTACGTC.

V is TRBV9 and J is TRBJ2-5, with 9 bases that match TRBD2. The CDR3 is made up of 15 amino acids. Germline V gives CDR1 SGDLS, CDR2 YYNGEE. V shed 1 base, J shed 7 bases, and the junction held 8 bases outside the gene matches. Written as DNA, the CDR3 is TGTGCCAGCAGCGTATCCGTTGGCGGGAGGGTGACCCAGTACTTC. It specifies CASSVSVGGRVTQYF. Filled out from reference TRBV9 and TRBJ2-5, the complete variable domain reads DSGVTQTPKHLITATGQRVTLRCSPRSGDLSVYWYQQSLDQGLQFLIQYYNGEERAKGNILERFSAQQFPDLHSELNLSSLELGDSALYFCASSVSVGGRVTQYFGPGTRLLVL.

The chain's CDR3 is CASLESQGSNTEAFF. The CDR3 region has the DNA TGTGCCAGCCTGGAGTCCCAGGGCTCGAACACTGAAGCTTTCTTT. J is TRBJ1-1 and V is TRBV2; the D gene is possibly TRBD1 (5 bases). V was cut by 8 bases and J by 1 base, with 17 bases left in between. Germline CDR1 reads SNHLY; CDR2 reads FYNNEI. This CDR3 has 15 residues.

This clone was seen a few times. The sample holds other DNA sequences that translate to the same CDR3. In DNA form, the CDR3 reads TGTGCCAGCAGCTTATCGGGGAACACTGAAGCTTTCTTT. As protein: CASSLSGNTEAFF. J is TRBJ1-1 and V is TRBV7-3; D is undetermined. Looked up from germline, CDR1 is SGHTA and CDR2 is FQGTGA. This CDR3 comprises 13 residues. The V and J ends lost 2 bases and 1 base respectively, with 5 bases between them.

The rearrangement uses TRBV4-2 and TRBJ1-1, with D possibly being TRBD1 (5 bases). CDR3 size: 14 residues. The V gene lost 1 base and the J gene lost 3 bases, with 9 bases spanning the gap. CDR1 is LGHNA and CDR2 is YNFKEQ in the germline V gene. CDR3 region: CASSQVPGHTEAFF. In DNA, the CDR3 is TGTGCCAGCAGCCAAGTTCCGGGACACACTGAAGCTTTCTTT.

This clone was detected only a few times. V is TRBV5-6 and J is TRBJ1-1, with a tentative D call TRBD1 (5 bases). Germline-derived CDR1 and CDR2 are SGHDT and YYEEEE. The ends were cut back, 4 bases at V and 11 bases at J, with 24 bases in the middle. The CDR3 totals 15 residues. Here the CDR3 reads CASSQGRGAGSGAFF. The CDR3 bases are TGTGCCAGCAGCCAGGGACGAGGCGCCGGCTCGGGGGCTTTCTTT.

The V gene is TRBV5-6, the J gene TRBJ2-5, with a tentative D call TRBD2 (6 bases). Deletions cut 2 bases from V and 2 bases from J, with 13 bases between. Germline loops: CDR1 SGHDT, CDR2 YYEEEE. The CDR3 is made up of 15 amino acids. CDR3 DNA sequence: TGTGCCAGCAGCTTTTCCGGGACTTTACAAGAGACCCAGTACTTC. This gives the protein CASSFSGTLQETQYF.

This clone was seen more than once but under ten times. The genes are TRBV6-1 and TRBJ2-7, with D perhaps matching TRBD1 or TRBD2 (5 bases each). CDR3 length: 15 residues. V was cut by 4 bases and J by 4 bases, with 17 bases left in between. Germline loops: CDR1 MNHNS, CDR2 SASEGT. CDR3: CASSARTPGTYEQYV. For the CDR3, the DNA is TGTGCCAGCAGTGCTAGGACTCCGGGGACGTACGAGCAGTACGTC.

This rearrangement joins TRBV2 to TRBJ2-1; a possible D gene is TRBD1 (6 bases). Trimming pared 4 bases from V and 6 bases from J, leaving 19 bases between. Per germline, CDR1 SNHLY and CDR2 FYNNEI. The CDR3 runs to 16 residues. The CDR3 reads CASSVQGSVTGNEQFF. Written as DNA, the CDR3 is TGTGCCAGCAGTGTCCAGGGGAGCGTCACAGGCAATGAGCAGTTCTTC.

The V and J genes are TRBV2 and TRBJ1-2; TRBD1 matches 8 bases. The J segment lost 8 bases and the V segment lost 6 bases, leaving 5 bases of the junction unmatched. The CDR3 contains 12 residues. Germline assignment: CDR1 SNHLY and CDR2 FYNNEI. The CDR3 DNA reads TGTGCCAGCAGCGCCGGACAGGGCGGCTACACCTTC. This gives the protein CASSAGQGGYTF.

The chain recombines TRBV6-1 with TRBJ1-4; D might be TRBD1 (6 bases). Germline CDR1 and CDR2: MNHNS and SASEGT. The germline V and J ends were trimmed by 6 bases and 3 bases, with 11 bases remaining between them. There are 14 residues in the CDR3. The CDR3: CASRTGTANEKLFF. The CDR3 bases are TGTGCCAGCAGGACAGGCACTGCTAATGAAAAACTGTTTTTT.

The chain is built from TRBV9 and TRBJ2-1; no reliable D call. CDR1 is SGDLS, CDR2 YYNGEE, per germline. V was trimmed by 2 bases and J by 0 bases, leaving 6 bases between them. The CDR3 runs to 14 residues. The CDR3 reads CASSVQYSYNEQFF. CDR3 nucleotide sequence: TGTGCCAGCAGCGTGCAGTACTCCTACAATGAGCAGTTCTTC.

This chain joins TRBV7-3 and TRBJ2-1; 9 bases are a match to TRBD1. V trimming: 5 bases; J trimming: 6 bases; junction bases outside the gene matches: 8. The V gene's germline CDR1 is SGHTA and CDR2 FQGTGA. The CDR3 is 15 residues long. This CDR3 is CASSVGRDRVNEQFF. CDR3 in DNA: TGTGCCAGCAGCGTAGGCCGGGACAGGGTCAATGAGCAGTTCTTC.

The rearrangement uses TRBV30 and TRBJ1-5; 10 bases line up with TRBD1. The J segment lost 1 base and the V segment lost 0 bases, leaving 12 bases of the junction unmatched. The V gene's germline CDR1 is GTSNPN and CDR2 SVGIG (reference sequence). The CDR3 spans 19 residues. CDR3 in DNA: TGTGCCTGGAGTGTAGGTCGTTCTGGGGGACAGGGGAGCAATCAGCCCCAGCATTTT. Amino acid sequence: CAWSVGRSGGQGSNQPQHF.

This clone was seen repeatedly, ten times or more. This sample also contains other DNA sequences that code for the same CDR3. The chain uses TRBV9 and TRBJ1-5, with D unresolved. V lost 0 bases, J lost 0 bases, and 4 bases lay in between. CDR3 length: 14 residues. Germline CDR1 and CDR2: SGDLS and YYNGEE. In DNA, the CDR3 is TGTGCCAGCAGCGTAGGAGGTAGCAATCAGCCCCAGCATTTT. Translation: CASSVGGSNQPQHF. The full variable domain, in which reference TRBV9 and TRBJ1-5 provide the parts outside the CDR3, is DSGVTQTPKHLITATGQRVTLRCSPRSGDLSVYWYQQSLDQGLQFLIQYYNGEERAKGNILERFSAQQFPDLHSELNLSSLELGDSALYFCASSVGGSNQPQHFGDGTRLSIL.

This clone has a count of ten or more. The chain employs TRBV19 and TRBJ2-7, with D perhaps TRBD1 (6 bases). This CDR3 comprises 14 residues. V dropped 9 bases and J dropped 3 bases, with 18 bases sitting between them. Germline CDR1 LNHDA, CDR2 SQIVND (reference sequence). DNA of the CDR3: TGTGCCAGCAGACCTAGGGGGATGCTCTACGAGCAGTACTTC. As protein: CASRPRGMLYEQYF. Drawing the rest from reference TRBV19 and TRBJ2-7, the complete variable domain is DGGITQSPKYLFRKEGQNVTLSCEQNLNHDAMYWYRQDPGQGLRLIYYSQIVNDFQKGDIAEGYSVSREKKESFPLTVTSAQKNPTAFYLCASRPRGMLYEQYFGPGTRLTVT.

The rearrangement joins TRBV10-2 to TRBJ1-2; TRBD1 might be the D (5 bases). In germline, CDR1 is WSHSY, CDR2 SAAADI. V lost 0 bases to trimming and J lost 7 bases, with 12 bases between them. This CDR3 spans 14 amino acids. The CDR3 DNA is TGCGCCAGCAGTGAGTCTCGGACGACAGTTGGCTACACCTTC. It yields the protein CASSESRTTVGYTF.

The chain has TRBV27 and TRBJ2-1; TRBD2 is a possible D gene (5 bases). Germline V gives CDR1 MNHEY, CDR2 SMNVEV (reference sequence). The CDR3 consists of 15 residues. Trimming removed 7 bases from V and 0 bases from J, with 13 bases in between. The CDR3 region is CASKKAASSYNEQFF. Written as DNA, the CDR3 is TGTGCCAGCAAAAAAGCGGCGAGCTCCTACAATGAGCAGTTCTTC.

This clone was recorded a few times. V gene TRBV4-3 combines with J gene TRBJ1-4, with D unresolved. The germline CDR1 and CDR2 sequences are LGHNA and YSLEER. Trimming removed 5 bases at V and 0 bases at J, with 7 bases between. CDR3 size: 14 residues. The CDR3 region has the DNA TGCGCCAGCAGCTTGGTCGCAACTAATGAAAAACTGTTTTTT. This translates into CASSLVATNEKLFF.

The chain uses TRBV19 and TRBJ2-7, with 14 positions matching TRBD2. Unmatched junction bases numbered 15, after V lost 5 bases and J lost 0 bases. Germline assignment: CDR1 LNHDA and CDR2 SQIVND (reference sequence). The CDR3 runs to 20 residues. The CDR3 sequence is CASSLRSGLAGGLSSYEQYF. The CDR3 DNA sequence: TGTGCCAGTAGTTTGCGGTCAGGACTAGCGGGAGGTCTGAGCTCCTACGAGCAGTACTTC.

This clone was counted only a few times. The chain links TRBV7-2 to TRBJ2-7, with D uncertain. The CDR3 spans 14 residues. Trimming took off 1 base at V and 4 bases at J, with 11 bases between the two ends. Germline loops: CDR1 SGHTA, CDR2 FQGNSA. CDR3 coding DNA: TGTGCCAGCAGCTTAGGGGTAGGCCTTTACGAGCAGTACGTC. Translated, it gives CASSLGVGLYEQYV.

This chain connects TRBV6-6 to TRBJ1-5, with 7 bases that match TRBD1. The CDR3 is 15 amino acids. Germline assignment: CDR1 MNHNY and CDR2 SVGAGI (reference sequence). V dropped 4 bases and J dropped 4; count of bases not matched to a gene: 7. CDR3 coding DNA: TGTGCCAGCAGTTTGGGACAGACTCCAAATCAGCCCCAGCATTTT. Its translation: CASSLGQTPNQPQHF.

The chain has TRBV18 and TRBJ1-2; 10 positions agree with TRBD1. This CDR3 has 18 amino acids. J lost 0 bases, V lost 3 bases, and 10 bases had no gene match. Germline V CDR1 and CDR2: KGHSH, LQKENI. The CDR3 sequence is CASSPRQGASRANYGYTF. The CDR3 DNA follows: TGTGCCAGCTCACCCCGACAGGGGGCAAGTAGGGCTAACTATGGCTACACCTTC. The variable domain in full, completed from reference TRBV18 and TRBJ1-2, reads NAGVMQNPRHLVRRRGQEARLRCSPMKGHSHVYWYRQLPEEGLKFMVYLQKENIIDESGMPKERFSAEFPKEGPSILRIQQVVRGDSAAYFCASSPRQGASRANYGYTFGSGTRLTVV.

This clone was counted a few times. Other DNA sequences in this sample translate to the same CDR3. The CDR3 DNA is TGTGCCAGCAGCTTAGTCCACAGCTCCTACGAGCAGTACTTC. Amino acids: CASSLVHSSYEQYF. The rearrangement links TRBV7-2 to TRBJ2-7; D gene unclear. Germline V gene sequence: CDR1 SGHTA, CDR2 FQGNSA. The CDR3 loop spans 14 amino acids. V lost 1 base and J lost 0, with 7 bases in between.

This clone was found a few times. The chain joins TRBV4-3 to TRBJ2-6; D remains ambiguous. This CDR3 is built from 17 residues. The V end was cut by 0 bases, the J end by 0 bases, with 9 bases between. CDR1 and CDR2 (germline): LGHNA, YSLEER. The CDR3 sequence: CASSQENLPSGANVLTF. CDR3 nucleotides: TGCGCCAGCAGCCAAGAGAACTTACCCTCTGGGGCCAACGTCCTGACTTTC.

There are many counts of this clone. The chain recombines TRBV6-5 with TRBJ1-6; D is unclear. The V end lost 5 bases, the J end lost 13 bases, and 15 bases lay between the germline ends. This CDR3 has 13 residues. Germline V gene data show CDR1 as MNHEY and CDR2 as SVGAGI. CDR3 loop: CASSPRLGRPLHF. CDR3 bases: TGTGCCAGCAGTCCCAGACTGGGAAGGCCCCTCCACTTT.

This clone was seen many times. J is TRBJ1-2 and V is TRBV28; unclear D gene. The CDR3 consists of 15 residues. V lost 4 bases and J 7 bases, leaving 19 bases between the germline ends. Germline V lookup: CDR1 MDHEN, CDR2 SYDVKM. CDR3 DNA sequence: TGTGCCAGCAGTTCACCCTCGGTTGGTTGGGTTGGCTACACCTTC. This encodes CASSSPSVGWVGYTF.

The chain joins TRBV2 to TRBJ2-1; no definite D call. CDR1 SNHLY and CDR2 FYNNEI come from the germline V gene. This CDR3 is 15 amino acids long. Trimming took 1 base from V and 6 from J, leaving 13 bases between them. The CDR3 nucleotides are TGTGCCAGCAGTGAAGGGTCAGTTCCATCCAATGAGCAGTTCTTC. Translated, it gives CASSEGSVPSNEQFF.